These 26 T cell receptor beta chains originate from one sample sequenced in a study of blood T cell repertoires in COVID-19. TCRdb's copy holds only in-frame clones and misses some; the assay was immunoSEQ multiplex PCR. The sample shows 90,000 to 120,000 clones, approximately 90% of them seen only once. What was sequenced was peripheral blood. These receptors came from a man in his sixties with acute or convalescent COVID-19.

V and J are TRBV30 and TRBJ1-1, with D uncertain. CDR1 and CDR2 from the germline V gene are GTSNPN and SVGIG (reference sequence). The germline V and J ends were trimmed by 5 bases and 8 bases, with 12 bases remaining between them. The CDR3 spans 11 residues. Written as DNA, the CDR3 is TGTGCCTGGGCCGCTGCGTGGGAAGCTTTCTTT. It translates to CAWAAAWEAFF.

This clone appeared once. The chain employs TRBV4-1 and TRBJ2-4; 9 bases are a match to TRBD1. Germline V gene data show CDR1 as MGHRA and CDR2 as YSYEKL. With 5 bases clipped from V and 6 bases from J, the junction kept 11 bases outside the gene matches. The CDR3 extends over 16 amino acids. The CDR3 nucleotides read TGCGCCAGCAGCGCCGGGACAGGGCGAACGGGAAACATTCAGTACTTC. Protein: CASSAGTGRTGNIQYF.

DNA for the CDR3: TGTGCCAGCAGTGGAGTCACGCCTAGGACAGATACGCAGTATTTT. Amino acid sequence: CASSGVTPRTDTQYF. The rearrangement uses TRBV2 and TRBJ2-3; D remains unclear. Trimming shortened V by 4 bases and J by 3 bases, and 14 bases separated the two germline ends. This CDR3 has 15 residues. Germline-derived CDR1 and CDR2 are SNHLY and FYNNEI.

The chain recombines TRBV5-4 with TRBJ1-4; D uncertain. The germline V gene has CDR1 SGHNT and CDR2 YYREEE (reference sequence). V was clipped by 3 bases and J by 1 base, with 7 bases between them. This CDR3 spans 14 amino acids. The CDR3 DNA reads TGTGCCAGCAGCTCAGGTGTAACTAATGAAAAACTGTTTTTT. As protein: CASSSGVTNEKLFF.

The rearrangement joins TRBV30 to TRBJ1-6; 7 bases match TRBD1. Trimming at V came to 4 bases and at J to 7 bases, leaving 1 base not matched to a gene. The CDR3 loop spans 12 amino acids. Germline loops: CDR1 GTSNPN, CDR2 SVGIG (reference sequence). This CDR3 is CAWKQGNSPLHF. The CDR3 bases are TGTGCCTGGAAACAGGGGAATTCACCCCTCCACTTT.

The chain has TRBV12-3 or TRBV12-4 and TRBJ1-1; D is unresolved. The CDR3 is 12 residues long. Between the trimmed V and J ends, which lost 2 bases and 12 bases, there was a span of 13 bases. CDR3 in DNA: TGTGCCAGCAGTTTAAAGTCACAGAAGTCTTTCTTT. It is translated as CASSLKSQKSFF.

This clone was seen a single time. This chain links TRBV5-1 with TRBJ2-2; D gene uncertain. This CDR3 spans 14 amino acids. Trimming took off 3 bases at V and 1 base at J, with 7 bases between the two ends. The V gene's germline CDR1 is SGHRS and CDR2 YFSETQ. CDR3 protein: CASSSAGNTGELFF. The CDR3 DNA is TGCGCCAGCAGCTCTGCAGGGAACACCGGGGAGCTGTTTTTT.

The chain carries TRBV14 and TRBJ2-1; 7 bases are a match to TRBD2. Per germline, CDR1 SGHDN and CDR2 FVKESK. With V trimmed by 3 bases and J by 9 bases, 8 bases remained unmatched. The CDR3 contains 14 residues. The CDR3 is CASSHWEGLLEQFF. The CDR3 DNA is TGTGCCAGCAGCCATTGGGAGGGCCTCCTTGAGCAGTTCTTC.

This clone has just one count. V is TRBV5-1 and J is TRBJ1-1, with a possible D match to TRBD1 (6 bases). The V gene lost 4 bases and the J gene lost 8 bases, with 12 bases spanning the gap. Germline V gene lookup returns CDR1 SGHRS and CDR2 YFSETQ. The CDR3 totals 12 residues. CDR3 nucleotide sequence: TGCGCCAGCAGCCCGAACGACAGGGAAGCTTTCTTT. Translating it yields CASSPNDREAFF. Full variable domain (missing parts from reference TRBV5-1 and TRBJ1-1): KAGVTQTPRYLIKTRGQQVTLSCSPISGHRSVSWYQQTPGQGLQFLFEYFSETQRNKGNFPGRFSGRQFSNSRSEMNVSTLELGDSALYLCASSPNDREAFFGQGTRLTVV.

The V gene is TRBV4-2, the J gene TRBJ1-1; D remains ambiguous. From germline, CDR1 is LGHNA and CDR2 YNFKEQ. V lost 4 bases to trimming and J lost 1 base, with 4 bases between them. The CDR3 loop spans 12 amino acids. The CDR3 sequence: CASSPGNTEAFF. DNA for the CDR3: TGTGCCAGCAGCCCAGGGAACACTGAAGCTTTCTTT.

The V call is TRBV19, the J call TRBJ1-1, with 8 bases fitting TRBD1. The CDR3 is 13 amino acids. Germline V gives CDR1 LNHDA, CDR2 SQIVND (reference sequence). With V trimmed by 9 bases and J by 3 bases, 6 bases remained unmatched. The CDR3 is CASADRGDTEAFF. The DNA of the CDR3 is TGTGCCAGCGCCGACAGGGGTGACACTGAAGCTTTCTTT. The full variable domain, rest sourced from reference TRBV19 and TRBJ1-1, is DGGITQSPKYLFRKEGQNVTLSCEQNLNHDAMYWYRQDPGQGLRLIYYSQIVNDFQKGDIAEGYSVSREKKESFPLTVTSAQKNPTAFYLCASADRGDTEAFFGQGTRLTVV.

This clone was found a few times. V gene TRBV7-9 combines with J gene TRBJ1-4; D unclear. Deletions cut 3 bases from V and 8 bases from J, with 16 bases between. CDR1 is SEHNR, CDR2 FQNEAQ, per germline (reference sequence). The CDR3 is 15 amino acids. CDR3: CASSFGRPSREKLFF. For the CDR3, the DNA is TGTGCCAGCAGCTTCGGCAGGCCAAGTCGGGAAAAACTGTTTTTT.

The rearrangement joins TRBV23-1 to TRBJ1-6; TRBD1 matches 8 bases. TRBV23-1 is reported as an ORF; its role is uncertain. The CDR3 covers 15 residues. The V gene end was trimmed by 2 bases and the J gene end by 8 bases; junction bases not matched to a gene: 5. The CDR3 loop reads CASSQQGARDSPLHF. CDR3 in DNA: TGCGCCAGCAGTCAACAGGGGGCCCGGGATTCACCCCTCCACTTT.

The chain is built from TRBV15 and TRBJ2-4; 8 nucleotides align to TRBD1. Germline V CDR1 and CDR2: LNHNV, YYDKDF (reference sequence). V shed 5 bases, J shed 0 bases, and the junction held 9 bases outside the gene matches. This CDR3 is built from 17 residues. The CDR3 DNA is TGTGCCACCAGCCCCCGACAGGGGCCGGTAGCCAAAAACATTCAGTACTTC. Translation: CATSPRQGPVAKNIQYF.

This clone was counted once. The rearrangement joins TRBV3-1 (or the pseudogene TRBV3-2) to TRBJ1-1, with D possibly being TRBD1 (5 bases). The CDR3 has 14 residues. The germline V and J ends were trimmed by 0 bases and 7 bases, with 12 bases remaining between them. Per the germline V gene, CDR1 is LGHDT and CDR2 is YNNKEL (reference sequence). Written as DNA, the CDR3 is TGTGCCAGCAGCCAAGATCCAGGGAGGGTTGAAGCTTTCTTT. This sequence encodes CASSQDPGRVEAFF.

The gene calls are TRBV28 and TRBJ2-1, with a tentative D call TRBD2 (6 bases). V was cut by 5 bases and J by 1 base, with 15 bases left in between. The CDR3 loop spans 16 amino acids. Germline loops: CDR1 MDHEN, CDR2 SYDVKM. CDR3 coding DNA: TGTGCCAGCAGTACCCCCGGGGGTTTTTCCTACAATGAGCAGTTCTTC. Protein product: CASSTPGGFSYNEQFF.

The chain has TRBV2 and TRBJ1-6, with 7 positions matching TRBD1. CDR3 length equals 15 residues. Germline CDR1 SNHLY, CDR2 FYNNEI. V shed 0 bases and J 9 bases; nucleotides not matched to a gene: 5. The CDR3 DNA is TGTGCCAGCAGTGAAGCGGGGACAGCTTCTTCACCCCTCCACTTT. It encodes CASSEAGTASSPLHF.

The V call is TRBV5-8, the J call TRBJ2-7, with D uncertain. The CDR3 contains 15 residues. Germline loops: CDR1 SGHTS, CDR2 YDEGEE. With 0 bases removed from V and 4 bases from J, the gap between germline ends came to 14 bases. The DNA for the CDR3 is TGTGCCAGCAGCTTGGAGCCATCCGTTTCTTACGAGCAGTACGTC. Translating it yields CASSLEPSVSYEQYV.

This clone was seen a few times. V and J are TRBV2 and TRBJ2-7; possible D gene TRBD2, 5 bases. There are 14 residues in the CDR3. V lost 6 bases, J lost 2 bases, and 14 bases lay in between. CDR1 and CDR2 (germline): SNHLY, FYNNEI. CDR3 residues: CASRGGRLTYEQYF. For the CDR3, the DNA is TGTGCCAGCAGAGGAGGCCGGTTGACCTACGAGCAGTACTTC.

The genes are TRBV24-1 and TRBJ2-3; TRBD1 agrees at 10 bases. Losses at the gene ends were 3 bases for V and 4 bases for J; bases not matched to a gene: 6. This CDR3 comprises 16 residues. Germline V lookup: CDR1 KGHDR, CDR2 SFDVKD. The CDR3 DNA is TGTGCCACCAGTGATCCGTGGACAGGGGGAGCAGATACGCAGTATTTT. Its translation is CATSDPWTGGADTQYF.

The V call is TRBV5-1, the J call TRBJ1-5; D is ambiguous. CDR1 is SGHRS and CDR2 is YFSETQ in the germline V gene. The CDR3 sequence is 15 residues long. V lost 4 bases and J 1 base, leaving 12 bases between the germline ends. CDR3 DNA: TGCGCCAGCAGCCCTGACGGAGCAAGCAATCAGCCCCAGCATTTT. As protein: CASSPDGASNQPQHF.

The chain joins TRBV2 to TRBJ1-5, with 7 bases that match TRBD1. The CDR3 runs to 15 residues. After removal of 7 bases from V and 6 bases from J, the junction contained 12 bases not matched to a gene. CDR1 SNHLY and CDR2 FYNNEI come from the germline V gene. CDR3 amino acids: CASTDGQVGSQPQHF. The CDR3 DNA is TGTGCCAGCACAGACGGACAGGTCGGGAGTCAGCCCCAGCATTTT. Drawing the rest from reference TRBV2 and TRBJ1-5, the complete variable domain is EPEVTQTPSHQVTQMGQEVILRCVPISNHLYFYWYRQILGQKVEFLVSFYNNEISEKSEIFDDQFSVERPDGSNFTLKIRSTKLEDSAMYFCASTDGQVGSQPQHFGDGTRLSIL.

The chain uses TRBV30 and TRBJ1-1; possibly TRBD1 for D (5 bases). Germline CDR1 and CDR2: GTSNPN and SVGIG (reference sequence). The CDR3 length is 14 residues. V lost 3 bases and J lost 5, with 16 bases in between. The CDR3 reads CAWRGGVLSTEAFF. DNA for the CDR3: TGTGCCTGGAGGGGGGGGGTTCTTTCGACTGAAGCTTTCTTT.

The V gene is TRBV24-1, the J gene TRBJ2-3; tentatively, D is TRBD1 (9 bases). Germline V gives CDR1 KGHDR, CDR2 SFDVKD. V was shortened by 5 bases and J by 4 bases, with 33 bases between the two germline ends. There are 21 residues in the CDR3. The DNA for the CDR3 is TGTGCCACCAGTGGGGCGATGATAGCGGGACAGGGCCTAAGGAGCGCAGATACGCAGTATTTT. It specifies CATSGAMIAGQGLRSADTQYF.

This clone was counted once. The gene calls are TRBV5-1 and TRBJ1-2; 8 bases match TRBD1. Trimming cost V 2 bases and J 6 bases; bases outside gene matches: 9. Germline V lookup: CDR1 SGHRS, CDR2 YFSETQ. This CDR3 has 15 residues. The CDR3 DNA follows: TGCGCCAGCAGCTTTCGGCAGGGGGCAAAGAATGGCTACACCTTC. Translating it yields CASSFRQGAKNGYTF.

This clone was seen once. This sequence joins TRBV2 and TRBJ1-5; 7 bases align to TRBD1. The junction had 11 bases not matched to a gene; V was cut back by 4 bases and J by 2 bases. This CDR3 comprises 17 residues. Germline V gives CDR1 SNHLY, CDR2 FYNNEI. Here the CDR3 reads CASSASPGTEGNQPQHF. The CDR3 DNA reads TGTGCCAGCAGTGCCTCACCCGGGACAGAGGGCAATCAGCCCCAGCATTTT.